The 27 T cell receptor beta chains given below trace back to one sample, sequenced in a study of cytomegalovirus exposure and HLA in healthy donors (dated by TCRdb to between 2016 and 2019). Libraries came from the immunoSEQ multiplex PCR assay. For the multiplex PCR, a mixture combining 60 forward primers for TCR Vbeta segments and 13 reverse primers for TCR Jbeta segments was used. TCRdb holds this immuneACCESS table with in-frame rearrangements only. Some clones are missing; in checked studies, unresolved V genes explain under half, and the rest has no known cause. This sample lists more than 90,000 clones; 70% to 85% were detected once. The ten largest account for about 9.9% of the sample. Sequenced input: PBMCs. The receptor set was obtained from a woman aged 50 to 65 in good health and CMV-seropositive.

This clone was detected once. This chain uses TRBV7-6 with TRBJ2-6, with a tentative D call TRBD1 (6 bases). V was cut by 3 bases and J by 2 bases, with 11 bases left in between. The CDR3 has 16 residues. Per germline, CDR1 SGHVS and CDR2 FNYEAQ. The CDR3 coding sequence is TGTGCCAGCAGCTTTACACAGGGACCTGGGGCCAACGTCCTGACTTTC. The encoded protein is CASSFTQGPGANVLTF.

The V call is TRBV7-9, the J call TRBJ1-2, with a tentative D call TRBD1 (6 bases). Per the germline V gene, CDR1 is SEHNR and CDR2 is FQNEAQ (reference sequence). The CDR3 spans 13 residues. With 5 bases removed from V and 1 base from J, the gap between germline ends came to 8 bases. CDR3 amino acids: CASSRDNNYGYTF. DNA for the CDR3: TGTGCCAGCAGCCGGGACAATAACTATGGCTACACCTTC.

Concerning this clone: A read error is likely, as this CDR3 ends without the conserved phenylalanine or tryptophan. This chain joins TRBV6-5 and TRBJ2-3; 12 bases line up with TRBD2. With V trimmed by 5 bases and J by 2 bases, 2 bases remained unmatched. The CDR3 is made up of 15 amino acids. CDR1 is MNHEY, CDR2 SVGAGI, per germline. The CDR3 bases are TGTGCCAGCAGTGGACTAGCGGGGCCCACAGATACGCAGTATGTT. This sequence encodes CASSGLAGPTDTQYV.

This clone appeared a few times. The rearrangement joins TRBV7-9 to TRBJ1-6; weak D call: TRBD1 (6 bases). The CDR3 sequence is 15 residues long. Trimming shortened V by 1 base and J by 7 bases, and 11 bases separated the two germline ends. Per germline, CDR1 SEHNR and CDR2 FQNEAQ (reference sequence). The CDR3 protein is CASSLVQGSNSPLHF. The DNA of the CDR3 is TGTGCCAGCAGCTTAGTCCAGGGGTCGAATTCACCCCTCCACTTT.

This chain connects TRBV27 to TRBJ2-7; 7 nucleotides match TRBD1. This CDR3 has 14 amino acids. Germline loops: CDR1 MNHEY, CDR2 SMNVEV (reference sequence). J lost 1 base, V lost 3 bases, and 3 bases had no gene match. In DNA, the CDR3 is TGTGCCAGCAGTTTTAGGGACAGTTCCTACGAGCAGTACTTC. Protein: CASSFRDSSYEQYF.

The V and J genes are TRBV11-3 and TRBJ2-3, with 10 bases identical to TRBD1. Germline loops: CDR1 SGHNT, CDR2 YENEEA. The CDR3 has 16 residues. Trimming at V came to 4 bases and at J to 3 bases, leaving 7 bases not matched to a gene. CDR3 protein: CASSSGTGERTDTQYF. CDR3 sequence (DNA): TGTGCCAGCAGCTCCGGGACAGGGGAGAGGACAGATACGCAGTATTTT.

The chain couples TRBV5-1 to TRBJ2-7; 12 nucleotides match TRBD2. The V segment lost 4 bases and the J segment 0 bases; nucleotides outside the gene matches: 5. CDR3 length: 16 amino acids. Germline assignment: CDR1 SGHRS and CDR2 YFSETQ. The DNA of the CDR3 is TGCGCCAGCAGCCCCGGACTAGCGGGGAACTCCTACGAGCAGTACTTC. Its protein product is CASSPGLAGNSYEQYF.

This chain links TRBV30 with TRBJ1-6; D remains ambiguous. Per germline, CDR1 GTSNPN and CDR2 SVGIG (reference sequence). The V end was cut by 0 bases, the J end by 10 bases, with 16 bases between. There are 15 residues in the CDR3. CDR3 residues: CAWSVQRGIGSPLHF. CDR3 sequence (DNA): TGTGCCTGGAGTGTACAGCGAGGGATAGGGTCACCCCTCCACTTT. The full variable domain, completed using reference TRBV30 and TRBJ1-6, is SQTIHQWPATLVQPVGSPLSLECTVEGTSNPNLYWYRQAAGRGLQLLFYSVGIGQISSEVPQNLSASRPQDRQFILSSKKLLLSDSGFYLCAWSVQRGIGSPLHFGNGTRLTVT.

V and J are TRBV4-2 and TRBJ1-1, with 7 bases aligning to TRBD1. Looked up from germline, CDR1 is LGHNA and CDR2 is YNFKEQ. J lost 3 bases, V lost 4 bases, and 11 bases had no gene match. The CDR3 has 16 amino acids. The CDR3 reads CASSPTQGGRYTEAFF. The CDR3 bases are TGTGCCAGCAGCCCCACCCAGGGGGGAAGGTACACTGAAGCTTTCTTT.

The gene calls are TRBV14 and TRBJ1-2; no firm D call. V lost 0 bases and J 1 base, leaving 9 bases between the germline ends. Germline V gene data show CDR1 as SGHDN and CDR2 as FVKESK. The CDR3 contains 15 residues. The CDR3 region has the DNA TGTGCCAGCAGCCAAGACGGAGGCGATAACTATGGCTACACCTTC. Residues: CASSQDGGDNYGYTF.

This rearrangement joins TRBV27 to TRBJ2-7; 8 nucleotides agree with TRBD1. The germline gives CDR1 MNHEY, CDR2 SMNVEV (reference sequence). The V gene end was trimmed by 5 bases and the J gene end by 2 bases; junction bases not matched to a gene: 11. The CDR3 is 16 residues long. This CDR3 is CASSPPWTGRTYEQYF. The DNA for the CDR3 is TGTGCCAGCAGTCCGCCCTGGACAGGGAGGACCTACGAGCAGTACTTC.

This clone came up a few times. The V and J genes are TRBV27 and TRBJ1-1; TRBD1 might be the D (6 bases). The CDR3 has 13 amino acids. The V gene lost 0 bases and the J gene lost 5 bases, with 7 bases spanning the gap. CDR1 and CDR2 from the germline V gene are MNHEY and SMNVEV (reference sequence). DNA for the CDR3: TGTGCCAGCAGTTTATCCCAGGGGACTGAAGCTTTCTTT. Translation: CASSLSQGTEAFF.

The chain recombines TRBV9 with TRBJ2-5; a possible D gene is TRBD2 (7 bases). Trimming took off 4 bases at V and 5 bases at J, with 21 bases between the two ends. The CDR3 extends over 16 amino acids. The germline V gene encodes CDR1 SGDLS and CDR2 YYNGEE. CDR3 sequence: CASSSLSGGPGETQYF. CDR3 nucleotide sequence: TGTGCCAGCAGCTCCCTCTCCGGGGGGCCTGGCGAGACCCAGTACTTC. The entire variable domain, with the rest obtained from reference TRBV9 and TRBJ2-5, is as follows: DSGVTQTPKHLITATGQRVTLRCSPRSGDLSVYWYQQSLDQGLQFLIQYYNGEERAKGNILERFSAQQFPDLHSELNLSSLELGDSALYFCASSSLSGGPGETQYFGPGTRLLVL.

The chain links TRBV30 to TRBJ1-5; TRBD1 aligns across 8 bases. The germline CDR1 and CDR2 sequences are GTSNPN and SVGIG (reference sequence). This CDR3 has 14 amino acids. Germline trimming cut 5 bases from V and 4 bases from J; bases unmatched to any gene: 7. For the CDR3, the DNA is TGTGCCTGGGCGAAGGGACAGGAGAATCAGCCCCAGCATTTT. Translated, it gives CAWAKGQENQPQHF.

The chain couples TRBV7-7 to TRBJ2-2; TRBD1 agrees at 7 bases. Germline CDR1 is SSHAT and CDR2 is FNYEAQ (reference sequence). The CDR3 is 18 amino acids. With 3 bases clipped from V and 7 bases from J, the junction kept 17 bases outside the gene matches. CDR3 nucleotide sequence: TGTGCCAGCAGCTTGACCCCCACCCGAGGGGGCTTGAGCGGGGAGCTGTTTTTT. Translation gives CASSLTPTRGGLSGELFF. Looking up the rest from reference TRBV7-7 and TRBJ2-2 gives the full variable domain: GAGVSQSPRYKVTKRGQDVTLRCDPISSHATLYWYQQALGQGPEFLTYFNYEAQPDKSGLPSDRFSAERPEGSISTLTIQRTEQRDSAMYRCASSLTPTRGGLSGELFFGEGSRLTVL.

Here the CDR3 reads CTSSQSGTGGSDEQFF. The CDR3 coding sequence is TGCACCAGCAGCCAGTCCGGGACAGGGGGCTCTGATGAGCAGTTCTTC. J is TRBJ2-1 and V is TRBV1; whether TRBD1, the table's D call, matches the DNA was not checked. TRBV1 is a pseudogene. This CDR3 has 16 amino acids.

The chain recombines TRBV6-6 with TRBJ1-4, with D possibly TRBD1 on 6 matching bases. The CDR3 totals 12 residues. Trimming pared 10 bases from V and 7 bases from J, leaving 13 bases between. Germline V gene data show CDR1 as MNHNY and CDR2 as SVGAGI (reference sequence). Written as DNA, the CDR3 is TGTGCCACGGGACAAACTCGTGAAAAACTGTTTTTT. Protein: CATGQTREKLFF.

V gene TRBV30 combines with J gene TRBJ2-7; D ambiguous. There are 15 residues in the CDR3. Trimming took 0 bases from V and 7 from J, leaving 19 bases between them. The V gene's germline CDR1 is GTSNPN and CDR2 SVGIG (reference sequence). CDR3 nucleotide sequence: TGTGCCTGGAGTGTCTCCCCTTACAAGTCAGAAGAGCAGTACTTC. As protein: CAWSVSPYKSEEQYF.

The chain combines TRBV2 with TRBJ2-7, with TRBD1 identical over 8 bases. V shed 9 bases, J shed 5 bases, and the junction held 6 bases outside the gene matches. Per germline, CDR1 SNHLY and CDR2 FYNNEI. The CDR3 is made up of 12 amino acids. The CDR3 protein is CASPGQGHEQYF. CDR3 bases: TGTGCCAGTCCCGGACAGGGCCACGAGCAGTACTTC.

The V call is TRBV5-8, the J call TRBJ1-5; the D gene is possibly TRBD1 (6 bases). From germline, CDR1 is SGHTS and CDR2 YDEGEE. Trimming took off 1 base at V and 3 bases at J, with 14 bases between the two ends. There are 16 residues in the CDR3. The CDR3 bases are TGTGCCAGCAGCTTGACTCTTGGACAGACCAATCAGCCCCAGCATTTT. Residues: CASSLTLGQTNQPQHF.

The chain carries TRBV7-8 and TRBJ2-2; the D gene is possibly TRBD1 (7 bases). Germline V CDR1 and CDR2: SGHVS, FQNEAQ. Trimming left V 6 bases short and J 0 bases short, with 14 bases between. This CDR3 spans 16 amino acids. The CDR3 is CASRPGGTANTGELFF. The CDR3 nucleotides read TGTGCCAGCAGGCCAGGAGGGACAGCGAACACCGGGGAGCTGTTTTTT.

V gene TRBV19 combines with J gene TRBJ1-2; 11 positions agree with TRBD1. Germline CDR1 reads LNHDA; CDR2 reads SQIVND (reference sequence). With 5 bases clipped from V and 8 bases from J, the junction kept 7 bases outside the gene matches. The CDR3 has 14 amino acids. DNA for the CDR3: TGTGCCAGTAGTTCAGGACAGGGGGCCTGGGGCTACACCTTC. Its protein product is CASSSGQGAWGYTF.

This clone has more than one count but fewer than ten. This chain uses TRBV28 with TRBJ2-7; a possible D gene is TRBD1 (5 bases). Germline lookup yields CDR1 MDHEN and CDR2 SYDVKM. This CDR3 has 11 amino acids. V dropped 5 bases and J dropped 6 bases, with 8 bases sitting between them. For the CDR3, the DNA is TGTGCCAGCAGTGGACACTTCGAGCAGTACTTC. The encoded protein is CASSGHFEQYF.

The chain has TRBV19 and TRBJ1-1; the D gene is possibly TRBD1 (5 bases). Trimming pared 5 bases from V and 2 bases from J, leaving 15 bases between. The germline V gene has CDR1 LNHDA and CDR2 SQIVND (reference sequence). The CDR3 totals 15 residues. CDR3 amino acids: CASSRNRTPNTEAFF. The CDR3 coding sequence is TGTGCCAGTAGTCGAAACAGGACGCCTAACACTGAAGCTTTCTTT.

Comments on this clone: At one boundary the junction diverges from the germline segment, which might be a read error. V is TRBV28 and J is TRBJ2-3; 8 nucleotides align to TRBD2. Germline CDR1 reads MDHEN; CDR2 reads SYDVKM. This CDR3 is 15 amino acids long. The CDR3 region is CASKLASGSRDTQYF. CDR3 DNA sequence: TGTGCCAGCAAACTAGCAAGCGGGAGCAGAGATACGCAGTATTTT.

This clone was seen only once. This chain links TRBV10-2 with TRBJ2-1; 8 bases line up with TRBD1. The CDR3 is made up of 16 amino acids. The V segment lost 10 bases and the J segment 2 bases; nucleotides outside the gene matches: 13. Germline CDR1 reads WSHSY; CDR2 reads SAAADI. As DNA, the CDR3 is TGCGCCACCAGGCCGGGAGACAGGGGAACCTACAATGAGCAGTTCTTC. This sequence encodes CATRPGDRGTYNEQFF.

V usage is TRBV5-1 and J usage is TRBJ2-6; D call uncertain. V was pared by 0 bases and J by 0 bases, with 7 bases between. Per germline, CDR1 SGHRS and CDR2 YFSETQ. This CDR3 comprises 16 residues. In nucleotides, the CDR3 is TGCGCCAGCAGCTTGGGAGCCGTCTCTGGGGCCAACGTCCTGACTTTC. This codes for CASSLGAVSGANVLTF.